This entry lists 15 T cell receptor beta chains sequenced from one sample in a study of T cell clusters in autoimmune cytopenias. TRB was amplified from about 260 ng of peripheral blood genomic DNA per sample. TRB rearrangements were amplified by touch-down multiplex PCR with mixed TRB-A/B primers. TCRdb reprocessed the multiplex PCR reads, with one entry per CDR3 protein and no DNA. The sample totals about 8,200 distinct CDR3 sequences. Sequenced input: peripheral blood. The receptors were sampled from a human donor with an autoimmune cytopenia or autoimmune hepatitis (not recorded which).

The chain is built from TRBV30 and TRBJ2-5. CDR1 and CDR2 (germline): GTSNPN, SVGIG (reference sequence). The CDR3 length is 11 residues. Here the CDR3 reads CAWKTEETQYF.

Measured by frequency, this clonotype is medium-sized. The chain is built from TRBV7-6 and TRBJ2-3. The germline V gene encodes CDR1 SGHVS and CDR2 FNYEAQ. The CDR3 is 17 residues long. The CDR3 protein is CASSPKDRTEDRNTQYF.

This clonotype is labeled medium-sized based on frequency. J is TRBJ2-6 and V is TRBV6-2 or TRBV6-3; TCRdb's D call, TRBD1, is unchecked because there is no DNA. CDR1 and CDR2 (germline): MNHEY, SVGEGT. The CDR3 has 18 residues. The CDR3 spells CASSYSGTTLSGANVLTF.

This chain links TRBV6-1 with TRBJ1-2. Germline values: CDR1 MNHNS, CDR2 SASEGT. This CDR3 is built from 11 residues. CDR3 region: CASSEHGGYTF.

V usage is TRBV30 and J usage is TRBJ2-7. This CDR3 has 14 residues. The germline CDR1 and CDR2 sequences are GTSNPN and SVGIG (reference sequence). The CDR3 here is CAWSVLFALGEQYF. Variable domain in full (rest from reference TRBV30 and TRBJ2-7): SQTIHQWPATLVQPVGSPLSLECTVEGTSNPNLYWYRQAAGRGLQLLFYSVGIGQISSEVPQNLSASRPQDRQFILSSKKLLLSDSGFYLCAWSVLFALGEQYFGPGTRLTVT.

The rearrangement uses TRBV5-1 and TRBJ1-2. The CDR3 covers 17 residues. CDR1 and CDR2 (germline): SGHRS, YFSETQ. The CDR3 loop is CASSLGQGPFPNYGYTF. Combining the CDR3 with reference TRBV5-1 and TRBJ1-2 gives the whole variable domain KAGVTQTPRYLIKTRGQQVTLSCSPISGHRSVSWYQQTPGQGLQFLFEYFSETQRNKGNFPGRFSGRQFSNSRSEMNVSTLELGDSALYLCASSLGQGPFPNYGYTFGSGTRLTVV.

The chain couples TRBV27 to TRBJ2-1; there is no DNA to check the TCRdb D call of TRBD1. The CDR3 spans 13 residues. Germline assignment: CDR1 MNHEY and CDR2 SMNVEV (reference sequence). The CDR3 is CASAWDRGNEQFF.

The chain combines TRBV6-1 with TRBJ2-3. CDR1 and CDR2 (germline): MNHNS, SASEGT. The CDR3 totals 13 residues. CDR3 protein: CASAKGSTDTQYF.

The CDR3 region is CASSRGDRSGDNEQFF. The chain has TRBV5-4 and TRBJ2-1; TCRdb lists TRBD1, though no DNA is available to test this call. CDR1 SGHNT and CDR2 YYREEE come from the germline V gene (reference sequence). The CDR3 has 16 residues.

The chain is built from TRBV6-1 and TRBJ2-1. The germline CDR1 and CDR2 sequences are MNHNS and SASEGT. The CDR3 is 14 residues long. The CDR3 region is CASSGLGGLNEQFF.

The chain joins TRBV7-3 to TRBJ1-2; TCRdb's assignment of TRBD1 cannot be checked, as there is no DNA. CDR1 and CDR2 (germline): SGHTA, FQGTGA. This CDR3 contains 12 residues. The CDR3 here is CASSSGTEGYTF.

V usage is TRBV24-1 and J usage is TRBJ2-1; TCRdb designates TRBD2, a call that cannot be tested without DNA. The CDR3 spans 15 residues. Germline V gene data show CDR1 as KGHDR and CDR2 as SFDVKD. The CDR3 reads CATSGTSGLYNEQFF.

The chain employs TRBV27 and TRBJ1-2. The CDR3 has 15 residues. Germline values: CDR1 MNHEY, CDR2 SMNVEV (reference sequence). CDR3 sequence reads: CASSFAHTGNYGYTF.

CDR3 sequence: CASSPRGGAETQYF. The genes are TRBV11-1 and TRBJ2-5; the D gene TCRdb calls, TRBD1, cannot be checked with no DNA. The CDR3 is 14 residues long. Germline-derived CDR1 and CDR2 are SGHAT and FQDESV (reference sequence).

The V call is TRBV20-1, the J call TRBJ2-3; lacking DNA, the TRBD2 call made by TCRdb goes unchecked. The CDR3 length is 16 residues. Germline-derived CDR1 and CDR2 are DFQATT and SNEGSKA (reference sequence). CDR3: CSARATSGRARDTQYF.